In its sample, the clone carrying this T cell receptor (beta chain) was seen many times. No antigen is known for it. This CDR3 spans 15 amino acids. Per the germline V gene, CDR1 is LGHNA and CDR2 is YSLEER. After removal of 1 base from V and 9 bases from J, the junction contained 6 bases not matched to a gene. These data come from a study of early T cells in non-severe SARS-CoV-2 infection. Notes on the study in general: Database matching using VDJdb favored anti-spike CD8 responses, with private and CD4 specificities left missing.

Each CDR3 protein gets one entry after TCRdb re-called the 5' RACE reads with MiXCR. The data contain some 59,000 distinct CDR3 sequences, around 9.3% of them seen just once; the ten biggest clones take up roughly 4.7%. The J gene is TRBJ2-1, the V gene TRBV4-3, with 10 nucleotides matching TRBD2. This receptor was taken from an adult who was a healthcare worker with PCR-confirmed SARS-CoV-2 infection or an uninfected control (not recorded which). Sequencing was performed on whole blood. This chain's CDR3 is CASSQASGSSIEQFF. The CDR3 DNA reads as TGCGCCAGCAGCCAAGCTAGCGGGAGTTCAATTGAGCAGTTCTTC.